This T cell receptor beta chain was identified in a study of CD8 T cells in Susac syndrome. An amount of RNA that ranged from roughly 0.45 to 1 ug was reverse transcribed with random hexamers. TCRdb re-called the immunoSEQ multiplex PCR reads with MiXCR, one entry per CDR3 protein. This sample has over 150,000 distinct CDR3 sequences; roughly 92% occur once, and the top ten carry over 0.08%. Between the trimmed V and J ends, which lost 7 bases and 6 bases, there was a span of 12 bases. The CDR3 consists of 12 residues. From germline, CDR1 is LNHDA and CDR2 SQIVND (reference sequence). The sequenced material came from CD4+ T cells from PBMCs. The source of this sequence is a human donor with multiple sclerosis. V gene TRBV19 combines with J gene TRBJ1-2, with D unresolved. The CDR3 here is CASTSRRDGYTF. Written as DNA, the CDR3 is TGTGCCAGTACCTCACGGCGGGATGGCTACACCTTC.